This T cell receptor beta chain was sequenced for a study of T-cell reconstitution after alpha-beta-depleted transplantation in children. This clonotype showed up just a few times. Unique molecular identifiers were used in preparing the TCRbeta library. TCRdb itself ran the PCR reads through MiXCR, one entry per CDR3 protein. The sample lists some 600,000 distinct CDR3 sequences, under 15% occurring once. Germline V gives CDR1 DFQATT, CDR2 SNEGSKA (reference sequence). This CDR3 has 15 amino acids. Deletions cut 5 bases from V and 5 bases from J, with 21 bases between. This receptor was obtained from a male patient younger than 18 who had a stem cell transplant for acute myeloid leukemia, so the T cells may come from the graft donor. The sequencing used PBMCs, mostly from graft donor cells, collected 360 days after TCRalphabeta/CD19-depleted stem cell transplant. This sequence joins TRBV20-1 and TRBJ2-5; a possible D gene is TRBD1 (6 bases). DNA for the CDR3: TGCAGTGCTCTCCAGGCAGGGGCCATCGGGGAGACCCAGTACTTC. This translates into CSALQAGAIGETQYF.